One sample yielded the 14 T cell receptor beta chains listed below, sequenced in a study of response to subunit inactivated influenza vaccine. TCRdb reprocessed the RT-PCR reads with MiXCR, giving one entry per CDR3 protein. The sample carries about 780,000 distinct CDR3 sequences, less than 20% recorded once. The sequencing used PBMCs from blood, collected 5 to 6 days after vaccination. The origin of the receptors is a man aged 45 to 65 who received an inactivated influenza vaccine.

This clonotype has at least ten counts. V and J are TRBV5-1 and TRBJ1-4, with D possibly matching TRBD1 (6 bases). The germline CDR1 and CDR2 sequences are SGHRS and YFSETQ. The CDR3 is 14 amino acids. Between the trimmed V and J ends, which lost 4 bases and 1 base, there was a span of 8 bases. The CDR3 here is CASSLRGTNEKLFF. The CDR3 DNA sequence: TGCGCCAGCAGCCTCAGGGGAACTAATGAAAAACTGTTTTTT.

This clonotype was seen a few times. The V and J genes are TRBV6-2 or TRBV6-3 and TRBJ1-2; TRBD1 is a possible D gene (6 bases). The CDR3 has 14 amino acids. Per germline, CDR1 MNHEY and CDR2 SVGEGT. The ends were cut back, 0 bases at V and 2 bases at J, with 7 bases in the middle. The chain's CDR3 is CASSYSGQNYGYTF. The CDR3 bases are TGTGCCAGCAGTTACTCCGGACAGAACTATGGCTACACCTTC.

The table lists this clonotype with a few counts. V usage is TRBV2 and J usage is TRBJ2-3; TRBD2 agrees at 12 bases. The CDR3 spans 16 residues. J was trimmed by 3 bases and V by 4 bases; bases with no gene match: 5. The germline V gene encodes CDR1 SNHLY and CDR2 FYNNEI. DNA for the CDR3: TGTGCCAGCAGTGCTAGCGGGGGGGCCCTTACAGATACGCAGTATTTT. Its translation is CASSASGGALTDTQYF.

This clonotype was observed at least ten times. The junction departs from germline at one end; a sequencing error may be responsible. The chain uses TRBV5-1 and TRBJ2-7, with D perhaps matching TRBD1 or TRBD2 (7 bases each). Germline V gene sequence: CDR1 SGHRS, CDR2 YFSETQ. This CDR3 spans 12 amino acids. The CDR3 sequence is CASSGGGYEQYF. The CDR3 coding sequence is TGTGCCAGCTCAGGGGGGGGCTACGAGCAGTACTTC.

This chain connects TRBV12-3 or TRBV12-4 to TRBJ1-6; D is ambiguous. CDR3 length equals 14 residues. Trimming stripped 5 bases from V and 7 bases from J, with 12 bases between. DNA for the CDR3: TGTGCCAGCAGTCCCCGAAGGGCGAATTCACCCCTCCACTTT. Translating it yields CASSPRRANSPLHF.

This clonotype was seen many times. The J gene is TRBJ2-3, the V gene TRBV20-1; D perhaps matches TRBD1 (6 bases). V lost 0 bases and J lost 0, with 13 bases in between. The CDR3 runs to 16 residues. The germline V gene encodes CDR1 DFQATT and CDR2 SNEGSKA (reference sequence). The CDR3 DNA sequence: TGCAGTGCTAGAGATTTCCGGGACACTAGCACAGATACGCAGTATTTT. Translation gives CSARDFRDTSTDTQYF.

The genes are TRBV9 and TRBJ2-1; TRBD2 matches at 7 bases. Trimming took 0 bases from V and 9 from J; bases not matched to a gene: 15. Germline CDR1 SGDLS, CDR2 YYNGEE. This CDR3 spans 17 amino acids. CDR3 residues: CASSVGAGRGREGEQFF. In DNA form, the CDR3 reads TGTGCCAGCAGCGTAGGAGCCGGACGGGGGAGGGAGGGTGAGCAGTTCTTC.

There are a few counts of this clonotype. This chain connects TRBV29-1 to TRBJ2-1; D is unresolved. From germline, CDR1 is SQVTM and CDR2 ANQGSEA. CDR3 length: 11 residues. Trimming removed 6 bases at V and 12 bases at J, with 15 bases between. CDR3 residues: CSVPKSVGQFF. CDR3 bases: TGCAGCGTGCCCAAGAGCGTTGGGCAGTTCTTC.

This chain connects TRBV11-2 to TRBJ2-3, with 14 bases fitting TRBD2. Germline V lookup: CDR1 SGHAT, CDR2 FQNNGV. J lost 5 bases, V lost 1 base, and 5 bases had no gene match. This CDR3 is 17 amino acids long. The CDR3 loop reads CASSLVPGLAGEDTQYF. Written as DNA, the CDR3 is TGTGCCAGCAGCTTAGTTCCGGGACTAGCGGGAGAAGATACGCAGTATTTT.

The chain combines TRBV19 with TRBJ2-7; 8 bases line up with TRBD1. This CDR3 comprises 12 residues. Germline CDR1 reads LNHDA; CDR2 reads SQIVND (reference sequence). The V and J ends lost 6 bases and 5 bases, in that order; junction bases with no gene match: 3. The CDR3 DNA sequence: TGTGCCAGTAGCGGGACAGGTAACGAGCAGTACTTC. It translates to CASSGTGNEQYF.

This clonotype was picked up many times. The J gene is TRBJ2-1, the V gene TRBV11-2; TRBD1 is a possible D gene (6 bases). Germline loops: CDR1 SGHAT, CDR2 FQNNGV. The V and J ends lost 1 base and 4 bases respectively, with 17 bases between them. The CDR3 is 17 residues long. The CDR3 protein is CASSLVRGRARYNEQFF. The DNA for the CDR3 is TGTGCCAGCAGCTTAGTCAGGGGTAGGGCACGATACAATGAGCAGTTCTTC. The entire variable domain, with the rest obtained from reference TRBV11-2 and TRBJ2-1, is as follows: EAGVAQSPRYKIIEKRQSVAFWCNPISGHATLYWYQQILGQGPKLLIQFQNNGVVDDSQLPKDRFSAERLKGVDSTLKIQPAKLEDSAVYLCASSLVRGRARYNEQFFGPGTRLTVL.

V is TRBV18 and J is TRBJ2-2; a possible D gene is TRBD2 (6 bases). This CDR3 contains 18 residues. Germline-derived CDR1 and CDR2 are KGHSH and LQKENI. V was trimmed by 0 bases and J by 4 bases, leaving 18 bases between them. The CDR3 region has the DNA TGTGCCAGCTCACCACCCCGGATTCGCGGGGTAGGCACCGGGGAGCTGTTTTTT. It yields the protein CASSPPRIRGVGTGELFF.

This chain links TRBV25-1 with TRBJ2-3; the D gene is possibly TRBD2 (7 bases). The germline V and J ends were trimmed by 7 bases and 0 bases, with 17 bases remaining between them. Germline V gene sequence: CDR1 MGHDK, CDR2 SYGVNS. The CDR3 has 16 amino acids. In DNA, the CDR3 is TGTGCCAGCAAACCCCCGGGGGGCACTAGCACAGATACGCAGTATTTT. Its protein is CASKPPGGTSTDTQYF. Based on the CDR3 plus reference TRBV25-1 and TRBJ2-3, the full variable domain is EADIYQTPRYLVIGTGKKITLECSQTMGHDKMYWYQQDPGMELHLIHYSYGVNSTEKGDLSSESTVSRIRTEHFPLTLESARPSHTSQYLCASKPPGGTSTDTQYFGPGTRLTVL.

This clonotype was recorded a few times. The chain combines TRBV5-6 with TRBJ2-5, with a tentative D call TRBD2 (5 bases). CDR3 length: 15 amino acids. V was clipped by 0 bases and J by 2 bases, with 11 bases between them. Per the germline V gene, CDR1 is SGHDT and CDR2 is YYEEEE. For the CDR3, the DNA is TGTGCCAGCAGCTTGGTTGTCGGGGATCAAGAGACCCAGTACTTC. Its protein product is CASSLVVGDQETQYF.